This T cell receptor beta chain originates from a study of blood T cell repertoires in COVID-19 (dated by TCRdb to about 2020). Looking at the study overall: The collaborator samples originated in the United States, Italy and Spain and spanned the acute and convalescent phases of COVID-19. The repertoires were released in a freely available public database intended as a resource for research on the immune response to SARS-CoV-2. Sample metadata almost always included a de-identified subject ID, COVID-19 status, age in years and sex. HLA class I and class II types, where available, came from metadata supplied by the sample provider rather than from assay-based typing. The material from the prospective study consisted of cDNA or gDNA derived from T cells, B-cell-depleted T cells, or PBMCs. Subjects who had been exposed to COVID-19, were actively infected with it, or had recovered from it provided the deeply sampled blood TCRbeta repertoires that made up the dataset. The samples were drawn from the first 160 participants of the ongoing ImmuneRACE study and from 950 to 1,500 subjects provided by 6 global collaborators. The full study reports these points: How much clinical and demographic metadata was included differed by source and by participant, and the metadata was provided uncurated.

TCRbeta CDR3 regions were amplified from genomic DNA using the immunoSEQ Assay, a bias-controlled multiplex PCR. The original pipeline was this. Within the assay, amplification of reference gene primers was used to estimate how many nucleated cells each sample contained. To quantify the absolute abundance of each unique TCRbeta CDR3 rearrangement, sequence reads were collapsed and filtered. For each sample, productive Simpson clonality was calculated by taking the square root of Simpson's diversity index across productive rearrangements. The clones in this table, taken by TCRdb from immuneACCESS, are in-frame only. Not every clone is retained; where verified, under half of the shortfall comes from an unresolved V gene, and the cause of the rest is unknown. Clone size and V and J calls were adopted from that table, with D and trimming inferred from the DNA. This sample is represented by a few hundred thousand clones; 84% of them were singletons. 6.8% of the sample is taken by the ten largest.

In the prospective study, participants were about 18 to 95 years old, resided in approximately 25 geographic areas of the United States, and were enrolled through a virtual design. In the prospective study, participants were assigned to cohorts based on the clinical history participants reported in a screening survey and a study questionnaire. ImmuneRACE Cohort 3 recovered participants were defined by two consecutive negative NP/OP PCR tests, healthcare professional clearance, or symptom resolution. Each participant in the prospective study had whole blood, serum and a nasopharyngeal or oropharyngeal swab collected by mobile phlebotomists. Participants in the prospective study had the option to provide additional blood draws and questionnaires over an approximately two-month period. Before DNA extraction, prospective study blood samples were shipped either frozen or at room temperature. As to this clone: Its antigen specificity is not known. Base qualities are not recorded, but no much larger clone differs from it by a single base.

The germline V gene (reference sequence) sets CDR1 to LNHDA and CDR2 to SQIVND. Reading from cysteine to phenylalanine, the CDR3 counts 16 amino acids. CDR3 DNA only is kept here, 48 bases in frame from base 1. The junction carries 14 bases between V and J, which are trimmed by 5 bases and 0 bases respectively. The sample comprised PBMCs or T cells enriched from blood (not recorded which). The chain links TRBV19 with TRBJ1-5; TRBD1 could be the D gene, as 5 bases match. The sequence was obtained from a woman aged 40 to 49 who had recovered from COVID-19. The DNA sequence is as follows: TGTGCCAGTAGTTCACTGGGGGGAAGTAGCAATCAGCCCCAGCATTTT. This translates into CASSSLGGSSNQPQHF.